A selection of T cell receptor beta chains follows, all from one sample in a study of cytomegalovirus exposure and HLA in healthy donors. Method: immunoSEQ multiplex PCR; TCRdb's copy keeps in-frame clones and lacks some. Here the sample spans about 150,000 clones, 75% to 90% being singletons. Input material: PBMCs. The receptors originated from a man aged 35-49 years in good health and CMV-seronegative. Both conserved end residues are part of each CDR3. D genes are given only for firm matches.

TRBJ2-3,TRBV6-4,TRBD2,CASSDSAGGPDTQYF,TGTGCCAGCAGTGACTCTGCGGGGGGGCCAGATACGCAGTATTTT
TRBJ1-1,TRBV19,.,CASTRNTEAFF,TGTGCCAGTACCAGAAACACTGAAGCTTTCTTT
TRBJ2-7,TRBV11-2,TRBD2,CASSYSGGAPEQYF,TGTGCCAGCAGCTATAGCGGGGGGGCCCCCGAGCAGTACTTC
TRBJ2-7,TRBV28,TRBD1,CASRPGQGPGEQYF,TGTGCCAGCAGACCGGGACAGGGGCCGGGCGAGCAGTACTTC
TRBJ2-5,TRBV9,TRBD1,CASSATTGDWETQYF,TGTGCCAGCAGCGCCACGACAGGGGACTGGGAGACCCAGTACTTC
TRBJ1-2,TRBV28,.,CASSPKTGPVYGYTF,TGTGCCAGCAGCCCCAAGACAGGACCCGTATATGGCTACACCTTC
TRBJ2-3,TRBV2,TRBD2,CASRGLVDTQYF,TGTGCCAGCAGAGGACTAGTTGATACGCAGTATTTT
TRBJ2-2,TRBV25-1,TRBD2,CASSRSGGATGELFF,TGTGCCAGCAGTCGGAGCGGGGGGGCCACCGGGGAGCTGTTTTTT
TRBJ1-2,TRBV6-5,TRBD1,CACEGAGGYTF,TGTGCCTGTGAGGGGGCCGGGGGCTACACCTTC
TRBJ1-6,TRBV19,TRBD1,CASSFRGSNSPLHF,TGTGCCAGTAGTTTCAGGGGGTCAAATTCACCCCTCCACTTT
TRBJ2-5,TRBV7-9,TRBD2,CASKRTSGEETQYF,TGTGCCAGCAAACGGACTAGCGGTGAAGAGACCCAGTACTTC